A selection of T cell receptor beta chains follows, all from one sample in a study of blood T cell repertoires in COVID-19. The method was immunoSEQ multiplex PCR; TCRdb's version includes in-frame clones alone and lacks a portion of them. The data contain roughly 190,000 clones, around 85% of them singletons. Sample: peripheral blood. The receptors here all came from a woman aged 55-69 years with acute or convalescent COVID-19. The CDR3 runs from the conserved cysteine through the conserved F or W. D genes are given only for firm matches. Clone size is not always given. Where it is, it says once, few, many or a class for expanded clones.

V gene	clone size	CDR3 length	J gene	D gene	CDR3 DNA	CDR3 protein
TRBV27	.	21	TRBJ2-2	TRBD2	TGTGCCAGCAGTTTATGGGGGTCAGGGACTAGCGGGAGCCTGAACACCGGGGAGCTGTTTTTT	CASSLWGSGTSGSLNTGELFF
TRBV6-6	.	16	TRBJ1-3	.	TGTGCCAGCAGTTACTCTCGAGGCAGGGTGGGAAACACCATATATTTT	CASSYSRGRVGNTIYF
TRBV27	.	14	TRBJ2-2	.	TGTGCCAGCAGACAGGGCGCAAACACCGGGGAGCTGTTTTTT	CASRQGANTGELFF
TRBV20-1	.	11	TRBJ2-7	TRBD2	TGCAGTGGGGAGGGAGGTCGGGAGCAGTACTTC	CSGEGGREQYF
TRBV19	.	14	TRBJ1-5	TRBD1	TGTGCCAGTAGTATGGGACAGCTCAATCAGCCCCAGCATTTT	CASSMGQLNQPQHF
TRBV10-2	.	14	TRBJ1-5	TRBD1	TGCGCCAGCAGTTCACAGGGGATAGGGCAGCCCCAGCATTTT	CASSSQGIGQPQHF
TRBV2	.	14	TRBJ1-1	.	TGTGCCAGCACCGAGGACAGAGGAAACACTGAAGCTTTCTTT	CASTEDRGNTEAFF
TRBV6-5	.	15	TRBJ1-2	TRBD1	TGTGCCAGCAGCGTAAAATCAGGGGGACCCCATGGCTACACCTTC	CASSVKSGGPHGYTF
TRBV28	few	20	TRBJ2-7	TRBD1	TGTGCCAGCAGCCTACAATTTACCCTCCCGGGACAGTCGAGCTCCTACGAGCAGTACTTC	CASSLQFTLPGQSSSYEQYF
TRBV2	.	11	TRBJ1-4	.	TGTGCCAGCAGCCCGTATGAAAAACTGTTTTTT	CASSPYEKLFF
TRBV5-1	.	15	TRBJ2-3	.	TGCGCCAGCAGCTTGGACGGCGGGAGCACAGATACGCAGTATTTT	CASSLDGGSTDTQYF
TRBV5-1	.	15	TRBJ1-1	.	TGCGCCAGCAGCTTGGTCCAGGGGCTGAACACTGAAGCTTTCTTT	CASSLVQGLNTEAFF
TRBV10-3	.	16	TRBJ2-1	TRBD2	TGTGCCATCAGTGAGTCCCAAACTAGCGGGAGAAATGAGCAGTTCTTC	CAISESQTSGRNEQFF
TRBV19	.	15	TRBJ1-5	.	TGTGCCAGTAGCCCGCTATTGGGGGGTAATCAGCCCCAGCATTTT	CASSPLLGGNQPQHF
TRBV3-1/TRBV3-2	.	17	TRBJ1-3	TRBD1	TGTGCCAGCAGCCAAGTTAGTACAGGGGGCCCTGGAAACACCATATATTTT	CASSQVSTGGPGNTIYF
TRBV27	.	13	TRBJ2-5	.	TGTGCCAGCAGTCCTGCCCCCCGGGAGACCCAGTACTTC	CASSPAPRETQYF
TRBV11-2	.	16	TRBJ1-3	.	TGTGCCAGCAGCTTGGGGCAGGGTTCGGCTGGAAACACCATATATTTT	CASSLGQGSAGNTIYF
TRBV19	few	14	TRBJ2-7	TRBD1	TGTGCCAGTAACGCCGGGACAGGGGGCTTCGAGCAGTACTTC	CASNAGTGGFEQYF
TRBV15	.	14	TRBJ1-2	TRBD1	TGTGCCACCAGCAGAAACCGACAGGGGGACGGCTACACCTTC	CATSRNRQGDGYTF
TRBV5-1	.	16	TRBJ2-5	TRBD2	TGCGCCAGCAGCTTGGATATTAGCGGGAGGGGCGAGACCCAGTACTTC	CASSLDISGRGETQYF
TRBV5-1	.	16	TRBJ1-5	TRBD1	TGCGCCAGCGGGCCCGACCCCGGACAGGGATATCAGCCCCAGCATTTT	CASGPDPGQGYQPQHF
TRBV18	.	15	TRBJ2-1	TRBD1	TGTGCCAGCTCACCGGAGCAGGGGGCCTACAATGAGCAGTTCTTC	CASSPEQGAYNEQFF
TRBV24-1	once	15	TRBJ2-3	TRBD1	TGTGCCACCAGGGATGACAGGGGGAGCACAGATACGCAGTATTTT	CATRDDRGSTDTQYF
TRBV3-1/TRBV3-2	.	14	TRBJ1-1	.	TGTGCCAGCAGCCATGTTCAGGGGAACACTGAAGCTTTCTTT	CASSHVQGNTEAFF
TRBV28	.	13	TRBJ1-1	TRBD1	TGTGCCAGCAGTTTTGCAGGGGGCACTGAAGCTTTCTTT	CASSFAGGTEAFF
TRBV19	.	15	TRBJ2-1	TRBD1	TGTGCCAGTAGTCGACAGGGTGAGGCCTACAATGAGCAGTTCTTC	CASSRQGEAYNEQFF
TRBV7-9	.	13	TRBJ2-5	.	TGTGCCAGCAGTGATACTGGGCCGGGGTCCCAGTACTTC	CASSDTGPGSQYF
TRBV29-1	.	12	TRBJ2-7	TRBD1	TGCAGCGTTAGACAGGGCTCCTACGAGCAGTACTTC	CSVRQGSYEQYF
TRBV7-3	.	14	TRBJ2-1	.	TGTGCCAGCAGCCCCCGGGACTCTGCCAATGAGCAGTTCTTC	CASSPRDSANEQFF
TRBV24-1	.	16	TRBJ2-5	TRBD2	TGTGCCACCAGTGACCCGACTAGCGGGAGGCGAGAGACCCAGTACTTC	CATSDPTSGRRETQYF
TRBV5-6	few	16	TRBJ2-3	.	TGTGCCAGCAGCTTTAGCGGCCCCAGTTTCACGAATACGCAGTATTTT	CASSFSGPSFTNTQYF
TRBV6-5	.	14	TRBJ1-6	TRBD1	TGTGCCAGCAGCAACAGGGGGTCGGGGTCACCCCTCCACTTT	CASSNRGSGSPLHF
TRBV6-5	.	15	TRBJ1-5	TRBD1	TGTGTCACTACCCTTGGGACAGGGCGCAATCAGCCCCAGCATTTT	CVTTLGTGRNQPQHF
TRBV25-1	.	11	TRBJ2-3	.	TGTGCCAGCAAATACACAGATACGCAGTATTTT	CASKYTDTQYF
TRBV7-9	.	15	TRBJ2-1	TRBD1	TGTGCCAGCAGCTTAATGACAGGGGCCGTCAATGAGCAGTTCTTC	CASSLMTGAVNEQFF